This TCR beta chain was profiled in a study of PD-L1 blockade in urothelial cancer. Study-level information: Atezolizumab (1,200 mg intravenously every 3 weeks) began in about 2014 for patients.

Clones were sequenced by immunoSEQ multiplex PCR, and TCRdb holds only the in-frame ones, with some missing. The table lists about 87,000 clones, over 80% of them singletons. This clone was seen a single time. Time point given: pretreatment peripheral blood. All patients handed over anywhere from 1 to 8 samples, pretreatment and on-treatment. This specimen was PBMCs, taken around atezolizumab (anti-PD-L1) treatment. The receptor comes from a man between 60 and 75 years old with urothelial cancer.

The DNA for the CDR3 is TGCGCCAGCAGCTTGTGGGGGGGCGATAATCAGCCCCAGCATTTT. Translated, it gives CASSLWGGDNQPQHF. The chain has TRBV5-1 and TRBJ1-5; maybe TRBD1 (6 bases). The CDR3 has 15 residues. V shed 1 base and J shed 4 bases, with 12 bases lying between them. CDR1 is SGHRS, CDR2 YFSETQ, per germline.